The T cell receptor (beta chain) described here comes from a study of T-cell reconstitution after alpha-beta-depleted transplantation in children. The TCRbeta library was prepared with unique molecular identifiers. Each CDR3 protein gets one entry after TCRdb re-called the PCR reads with MiXCR. Among 190,000 or so distinct CDR3 sequences listed, approximately 14% were seen once. There are many counts of this clonotype. This receptor was obtained from a human donor who donated a stem cell graft to a child with acute lymphoblastic leukemia. The specimen was PBMCs from the stem cell graft donor, collected from the stem cell graft.

The CDR3 sequence is CASSLAQSTEAFF. The CDR3 DNA reads TGCGCCAGCAGCTTGGCACAGAGCACTGAAGCTTTCTTT. The chain combines TRBV5-1 with TRBJ1-1; no firm D call. Germline-derived CDR1 and CDR2 are SGHRS and YFSETQ. The CDR3 consists of 13 residues. V lost 0 bases, J lost 4 bases, and 7 bases lay in between.